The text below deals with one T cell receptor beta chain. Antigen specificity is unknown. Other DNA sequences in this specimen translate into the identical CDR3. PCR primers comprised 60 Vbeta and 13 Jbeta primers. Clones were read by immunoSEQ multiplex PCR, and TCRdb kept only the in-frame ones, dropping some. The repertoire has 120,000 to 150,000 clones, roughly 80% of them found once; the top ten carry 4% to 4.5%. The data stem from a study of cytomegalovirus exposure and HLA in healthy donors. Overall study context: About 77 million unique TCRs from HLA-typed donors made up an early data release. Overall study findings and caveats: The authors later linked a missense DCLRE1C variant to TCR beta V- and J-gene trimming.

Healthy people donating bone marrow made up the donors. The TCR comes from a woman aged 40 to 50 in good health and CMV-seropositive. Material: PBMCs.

CDR3 residues: CASSRGGYEQYF. The CDR3 coding sequence is TGTGCCAGCAGTCGCGGGGGTTACGAGCAGTACTTC. The chain has TRBV6-5 and TRBJ2-7; 7 nucleotides line up with TRBD2. Germline CDR1 reads MNHEY; CDR2 reads SVGAGI. After removal of 5 bases from V and 4 bases from J, the junction contained 2 bases not matched to a gene. The CDR3 loop spans 12 amino acids.